The source of this TCR beta chain is a study of blood T cell repertoires in COVID-19. This clone was seen more than once but under ten times. This table comes from immunoSEQ multiplex PCR, and its TCRdb copy is limited to in-frame clones, with some not included. The profile covers tens of thousands of clones, with 86% appearing a single time and approximately 11% taken by the ten largest. This receptor was taken from a human donor in a cohort sampled during active COVID-19. Specimen: peripheral blood.

CDR3: CATRGGPGQTNEKLFF. In DNA form, the CDR3 reads TGTGCCACCAGAGGAGGACCGGGACAGACAAATGAAAAACTGTTTTTT. V is TRBV15 and J is TRBJ1-4, with 7 nucleotides matching TRBD1. Germline V gene lookup returns CDR1 LNHNV and CDR2 YYDKDF (reference sequence). The CDR3 is 16 residues long. The trim removed 6 bases at V and 5 bases at J, leaving 12 bases unmatched. The variable domain in full, with the rest retrieved from reference TRBV15 and TRBJ1-4, is DAMVIQNPRYQVTQFGKPVTLSCSQTLNHNVMYWYQQKSSQAPKLLFHYYDKDFNNEADTPDNFQSRRPNTSFCFLDIRSPGLGDTAMYLCATRGGPGQTNEKLFFGSGTQLSVL.